This T cell receptor (beta chain) originates from a study of immune heterogeneity within non-small cell lung tumors. Bulk tumor gDNA, roughly 600 ng per sample, served as the TCR template. Far-apart biopsies, several per primary tumor, were taken during surgery. Patients had untreated, newly diagnosed non-small cell lung cancer and underwent curative surgery. The authors amplified TCR beta CDR3 by multiplex PCR with 32 V and 13 J primers. TCRdb re-called the multiplex PCR reads through MiXCR, storing one row per CDR3 protein. Of about 12,000 distinct CDR3 sequences in the sample, roughly 22% were seen once. General observations from the study: Identical dominant CDR3 beta clonotypes were found recurring across a patient's tumor sites, along with site-unique high-frequency clones. The repertoire of each individual patient held high-frequency T-cell receptor beta clonotypes that were largely distinct from those of other patients.

Comments on this clonotype: Antigen: not known.

After removal of 4 bases from V and 6 bases from J, the junction contained 4 bases not matched to a gene. CDR1 and CDR2 (germline): DFQATT, SNEGSKA (reference sequence). The length of the CDR3 is 13 residues. The J gene is TRBJ1-5, the V gene TRBV20-1, with TRBD1 matching over 9 bases. Sequenced material: lung tumor tissue. This receptor was identified in a man aged 55 to 69 with non-small cell lung cancer. The CDR3 nucleotides are TGCAGTGCTACAAACAGGGGGCTTCAGCCCCAGCATTTT. It yields the protein CSATNRGLQPQHF.